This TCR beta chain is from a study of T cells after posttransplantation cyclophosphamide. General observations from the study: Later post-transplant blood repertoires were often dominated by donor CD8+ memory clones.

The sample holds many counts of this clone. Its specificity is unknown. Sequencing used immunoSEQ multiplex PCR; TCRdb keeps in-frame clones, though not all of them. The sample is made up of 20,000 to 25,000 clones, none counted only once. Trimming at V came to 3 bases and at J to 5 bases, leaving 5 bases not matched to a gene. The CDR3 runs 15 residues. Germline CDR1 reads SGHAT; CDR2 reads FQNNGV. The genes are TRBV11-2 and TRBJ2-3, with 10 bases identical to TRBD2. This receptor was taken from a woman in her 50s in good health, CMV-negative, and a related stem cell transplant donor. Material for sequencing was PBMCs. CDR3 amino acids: CASSFLAGEGDTQYF. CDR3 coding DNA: TGTGCCAGCAGCTTTCTAGCGGGAGAGGGAGATACGCAGTATTTT.